This passage covers 30 T cell receptor beta chains from one sample sequenced in a study of T cells in Graves' hyperthyroidism and ophthalmopathy. Amplification targeted TCR beta CDR3 regions from RNA transcripts. Carried out on the TCR CDR3, a first-round RT-PCR used the HTBI primer set. TCRdb ran MiXCR on the multiplex PCR reads and lists one entry per CDR3 protein. The sample yields 450,000 to 550,000 distinct CDR3 sequences, around 24% seen once. The material sequenced was blood. The receptor set was obtained from a woman in her twenties or thirties with Graves' ophthalmopathy.

This clonotype was picked up many times. The V gene is TRBV6-1, the J gene TRBJ1-6, with D possibly TRBD1 on 6 matching bases. The germline V gene encodes CDR1 MNHNS and CDR2 SASEGT. This CDR3 contains 19 residues. With 0 bases removed from V and 0 bases from J, the gap between germline ends came to 15 bases. The CDR3 here is CASSEAEGGHISYNSPLHF. The DNA of the CDR3 is TGTGCCAGCAGTGAAGCGGAGGGGGGACACATCTCCTATAATTCACCCCTCCACTTT.

In this sample, this clonotype turned up once. This sequence joins TRBV20-1 and TRBJ2-2; 14 bases are a match to TRBD2. With V trimmed by 5 bases and J by 6 bases, 11 bases remained unmatched. This CDR3 is 17 amino acids long. The V gene's germline CDR1 is DFQATT and CDR2 SNEGSKA (reference sequence). CDR3 bases: TGCAGTGCTCAGACTAGCGGGGGGGCCATGGTCCCCGGGGAGCTGTTTTTT. Its protein is CSAQTSGGAMVPGELFF.

J is TRBJ2-2 and V is TRBV9, with D unresolved. Germline-derived CDR1 and CDR2 are SGDLS and YYNGEE. Trimming cost V 5 bases and J 3 bases, with 14 bases left between them. This CDR3 region has 15 residues. The CDR3 loop reads CASSRRAADTGELFF. The CDR3 nucleotides read TGTGCCAGCAGTCGTAGAGCAGCTGACACCGGGGAGCTGTTTTTT.

This clonotype was seen ten or more times. An end of the junction differs from the germline gene, which may be a read error. The V and J genes are TRBV12-3 or TRBV12-4 and TRBJ2-5; D is unresolved. The CDR3 is made up of 13 amino acids. DNA for the CDR3: TGTGCCAGCAGCTTAGCTAGTCGAGAGACCCAGTACTTC. Translating it yields CASSLASRETQYF.

In its sample, this clonotype was seen many times. A much larger clone lies a single base off, so this may be a read error. The chain employs TRBV12-3 or TRBV12-4 and TRBJ1-2, with no clear D. The CDR3 is made up of 12 amino acids. V dropped 5 bases and J dropped 7 bases, with 11 bases sitting between them. The CDR3 DNA sequence: TGTGCCAGCAGTCAGGACGGAGGTGGCTACACCTTC. This translates into CASSQDGGGYTF.

The chain combines TRBV4-1 with TRBJ2-5, with unresolved D. Germline V lookup: CDR1 MGHRA, CDR2 YSYEKL. There are 14 residues in the CDR3. Trimming took off 1 base at V and 2 bases at J, with 8 bases between the two ends. CDR3 sequence reads: CASSQVGQQETQYF. The CDR3 bases are TGCGCCAGCAGCCAAGTAGGGCAGCAAGAGACCCAGTACTTC.

This sequence joins TRBV10-3 and TRBJ1-6; 7 bases align to TRBD1. There are 16 residues in the CDR3. J gave up 6 bases and V 6 bases, and 11 bases lay outside the gene matches. CDR1 is ENHRY, CDR2 SYGVKD, per germline. The CDR3 loop is CAISPGQARSNSPLHF. In DNA, the CDR3 is TGTGCCATCAGCCCCGGACAGGCTAGGAGTAATTCACCCCTCCACTTT.

This clonotype has at least ten counts. This chain joins TRBV29-1 and TRBJ2-7; a weak D match, TRBD1 (5 bases). V was pared by 0 bases and J by 0 bases, with 12 bases between. CDR3 length: 15 amino acids. The germline CDR1 and CDR2 sequences are SQVTM and ANQGSEA. This CDR3 is CSVEEGQGLSYEQYF. The DNA of the CDR3 is TGCAGCGTTGAAGAGGGGCAGGGCCTCTCCTACGAGCAGTACTTC.

This clonotype was detected many times. The V gene is TRBV12-3 or TRBV12-4, the J gene TRBJ1-1; 9 bases align to TRBD1. After removal of 6 bases from V and 5 bases from J, the junction contained 4 bases not matched to a gene. This CDR3 region has 13 residues. The CDR3 protein is CASRGTGRTEAFF. In DNA form, the CDR3 reads TGTGCCAGCAGGGGGACAGGGCGGACTGAAGCTTTCTTT.

This clonotype was found a few times. The CDR3: CASSLRQAPGNTIYF. Written as DNA, the CDR3 is TGTGCCAGCAGCTTGAGGCAGGCACCTGGAAACACCATATATTTT. V gene TRBV5-6 combines with J gene TRBJ1-3; D is uncertain. Germline CDR1 reads SGHDT; CDR2 reads YYEEEE. This CDR3 has 15 residues. Trimming took 1 base from V and 2 from J, leaving 10 bases between them. Based on the CDR3 plus reference TRBV5-6 and TRBJ1-3, the full variable domain is DAGVTQSPTHLIKTRGQQVTLRCSPKSGHDTVSWYQQALGQGPQFIFQYYEEEERQRGNFPDRFSGHQFPNYSSELNVNALLLGDSALYLCASSLRQAPGNTIYFGEGSWLTVV.

The chain couples TRBV20-1 to TRBJ1-2; 11 bases fit TRBD1. The V gene's germline CDR1 is DFQATT and CDR2 SNEGSKA (reference sequence). The CDR3 is 16 residues long. V dropped 0 bases and J dropped 7; count of bases not matched to a gene: 10. The CDR3 loop is CSARDTPDRGQSGYTF. As DNA, the CDR3 is TGCAGTGCTAGAGACACCCCGGACAGGGGGCAAAGTGGCTACACCTTC.

In this sample, this clonotype turned up many times. The V gene is TRBV11-2, the J gene TRBJ1-2; 8 nucleotides line up with TRBD1. The CDR3 covers 15 residues. Trimming cost V 5 bases and J 3 bases; bases outside gene matches: 8. Germline CDR1 and CDR2: SGHAT and FQNNGV. DNA of the CDR3: TGTGCCAGCAGCCCCGGCAGGGGGCATCACTATGGCTACACCTTC. Protein product: CASSPGRGHHYGYTF. Variable domain in full (rest from reference TRBV11-2 and TRBJ1-2): EAGVAQSPRYKIIEKRQSVAFWCNPISGHATLYWYQQILGQGPKLLIQFQNNGVVDDSQLPKDRFSAERLKGVDSTLKIQPAKLEDSAVYLCASSPGRGHHYGYTFGSGTRLTVV.

CDR3 in amino acids: CASSSGTPRVDEQYF. CDR3 nucleotide sequence: TGTGCCAGCAGCTCGGGGACTCCCAGGGTGGACGAGCAGTACTTC. The chain uses TRBV13 and TRBJ2-7; the D gene is possibly TRBD2 (6 bases). The germline V gene has CDR1 PRHDT and CDR2 FYEKMQ (reference sequence). The germline V and J ends were trimmed by 4 bases and 5 bases, with 18 bases remaining between them. The CDR3 runs to 15 residues.

The chain has TRBV6-1 and TRBJ2-7, with 8 bases matching TRBD2. Germline-derived CDR1 and CDR2 are MNHNS and SASEGT. The trim removed 6 bases at V and 5 bases at J, leaving 9 bases unmatched. CDR3 length equals 14 residues. CDR3 sequence reads: CASRRGGAQDEQYF. The CDR3 bases are TGTGCCAGCAGACGGGGGGGGGCACAGGACGAGCAGTACTTC.

The chain employs TRBV7-9 and TRBJ2-5; no clear D. The CDR3 is made up of 15 amino acids. Trimming shortened V by 3 bases and J by 2 bases, and 13 bases separated the two germline ends. Germline CDR1 reads SEHNR; CDR2 reads FQNEAQ (reference sequence). CDR3 sequence (DNA): TGTGCCAGCAGCTTTAAGACCAATTCACAAGAGACCCAGTACTTC. Its translation is CASSFKTNSQETQYF.

This clonotype occurred many times. The chain employs TRBV12-3 or TRBV12-4 and TRBJ2-7, with a possible D match to TRBD1 (6 bases). V was pared by 5 bases and J by 5 bases, with 28 bases between. The CDR3 is 18 residues long. CDR3 protein: CASSENGPPVRGWHEQYF. CDR3 sequence (DNA): TGTGCCAGCAGTGAAAACGGCCCGCCGGTGAGGGGGTGGCACGAGCAGTACTTC.

V and J are TRBV13 and TRBJ1-2; 10 nucleotides agree with TRBD1. CDR1 and CDR2 from the germline V gene are PRHDT and FYEKMQ (reference sequence). Trimming cost V 8 bases and J 8 bases; bases outside gene matches: 14. The CDR3 runs 15 residues. The CDR3 sequence is CASSESGTGDRGYTF. In nucleotides, the CDR3 is TGTGCCAGCTCAGAATCCGGGACAGGGGATCGGGGCTACACCTTC.

This clonotype was seen a single time. The chain links TRBV11-2 to TRBJ2-6, with 8 bases identical to TRBD1. The J segment lost 0 bases and the V segment lost 4 bases, leaving 11 bases of the junction unmatched. The germline gives CDR1 SGHAT, CDR2 FQNNGV. This CDR3 has 19 amino acids. For the CDR3, the DNA is TGTGCCAGCAGCTGGAACAGGGGGAATTGGGTCTCTGGGGCCAACGTCCTGACTTTC. Translated, it gives CASSWNRGNWVSGANVLTF.

This clonotype was recorded at least ten times. The CDR3 nucleotides are TGTGCCAGCAGTACGGGACACGGGATCTACGAGCAGTACTTC. Its protein is CASSTGHGIYEQYF. This sequence joins TRBV27 and TRBJ2-7; tentatively, D is TRBD1 (6 bases). The CDR3 contains 14 residues. The germline V and J ends were trimmed by 5 bases and 3 bases, with 14 bases remaining between them. Germline V CDR1 and CDR2: MNHEY, SMNVEV (reference sequence).

At least ten counts were recorded for this clonotype. V and J are TRBV19 and TRBJ2-2; 9 bases fit TRBD1. Per the germline V gene, CDR1 is LNHDA and CDR2 is SQIVND (reference sequence). The CDR3 extends over 15 amino acids. Trimming removed 7 bases from V and 3 bases from J; junction bases left unmatched: 6. In nucleotides, the CDR3 is TGTGCCAGTACCGGCCGGGACAGGGACACCGGGGAGCTGTTTTTT. Translation: CASTGRDRDTGELFF.

This clonotype was counted a single time. With a much larger clone just one base away, this may be a read error. This chain joins TRBV7-2 and TRBJ2-7; no definite D call. Germline V CDR1 and CDR2: SGHTA, FQGNSA. The CDR3 loop spans 14 amino acids. CDR3: CASSLAVAPREHYF. The CDR3 region has the DNA TGTGCCAGCAGCTTAGCGGTAGCTCCCCGCGAGCATTACTTC.

This chain's CDR3 is CASSDIGTLFKQYF. CDR3 nucleotides: TGTGCCAGCAGTGATATCGGGACCCTGTTCAAGCAGTACTTC. V gene TRBV2 combines with J gene TRBJ2-7, with D perhaps assigned TRBD1 or TRBD2 (5 bases each). The CDR3 is 14 residues long. V was clipped by 3 bases and J by 8 bases, with 17 bases between them. Looked up from germline, CDR1 is SNHLY and CDR2 is FYNNEI.

This clonotype was counted many times. The chain joins TRBV7-2 to TRBJ2-2; 7 nucleotides line up with TRBD2. The V and J ends lost 11 bases and 0 bases, in that order; junction bases with no gene match: 3. CDR3 length: 13 amino acids. Looked up from germline, CDR1 is SGHTA and CDR2 is FQGNSA. This chain's CDR3 is CAGRGTNTGELFF. Here the CDR3 DNA reads TGTGCCGGGCGGGGGACGAACACCGGGGAGCTGTTTTTT.

This clonotype was recorded a few times. The chain employs TRBV6-1 and TRBJ1-1; D unresolved. V was clipped by 8 bases and J by 6 bases, with 19 bases between them. CDR3 length equals 14 residues. CDR1 MNHNS and CDR2 SASEGT come from the germline V gene. The CDR3 DNA reads TGTGCCAGCTCCCGGGCCCAAAGGATCCCTGAAGCTTTCTTT. Residues: CASSRAQRIPEAFF.

This sequence joins TRBV5-5 and TRBJ1-2; D unclear. V was shortened by 3 bases and J by 3 bases, with 15 bases between the two germline ends. This CDR3 has 15 residues. Germline CDR1 reads SGHKS; CDR2 reads YYEKEE (reference sequence). CDR3 DNA sequence: TGTGCCAGCAGCTCGGCCGGTCAGGATTACTATGGCTACACCTTC. As protein: CASSSAGQDYYGYTF.

This clonotype was observed a few times. One end of the junction fails to match germline, which may point to a read error. The chain employs TRBV6-5 and TRBJ1-2; possibly TRBD1 for D (5 bases). Germline CDR1 MNHEY, CDR2 SVGAGI. The CDR3 consists of 15 residues. CDR3 in DNA: TGTGCCAGCAGTTACTCGAAAGGGGTAGCGGGTGGCTACATCTTC. Its protein is CASSYSKGVAGGYIF.

This clonotype was observed many times. This chain uses TRBV12-3 or TRBV12-4 with TRBJ1-3; D is unclear. The CDR3 length is 13 residues. V was shortened by 7 bases and J by 2 bases, with 9 bases between the two germline ends. CDR3 DNA sequence: TGTGCCAGCATCCCGGACCCTGGAAACACCATATATTTT. Translated: CASIPDPGNTIYF.

This clonotype was detected many times. The J gene is TRBJ2-7, the V gene TRBV28; 9 nucleotides align to TRBD2. The length of the CDR3 is 14 residues. Germline CDR1 and CDR2: MDHEN and SYDVKM. V lost 6 bases to trimming and J lost 1 base; unmatched junction nucleotides: 4. CDR3 nucleotides: TGTGCCAGCAGGGCGGGGGGGCGGTCCTACGAGCAGTACTTC. Translating gives CASRAGGRSYEQYF.

This clonotype occurred a few times. This chain connects TRBV29-1 to TRBJ2-5; no definite D call. V shed 6 bases and J shed 4 bases, with 18 bases lying between them. From germline, CDR1 is SQVTM and CDR2 ANQGSEA. The CDR3 sequence is 14 residues long. CDR3 DNA sequence: TGCAGCGTCTCCGGACGGCTAGTTGCAGAGACCCAGTACTTC. The encoded protein is CSVSGRLVAETQYF.

The sample holds many counts of this clonotype. The junction shows a germline mismatch at one end, possibly a read error. The chain recombines TRBV18 with TRBJ1-1; D remains unclear. Germline CDR1 and CDR2: KGHSH and LQKENI. CDR3 length: 13 residues. The CDR3 DNA reads as TGTGCCAGTAGTCCCACAGCGAACACGGAAGCTTTCTTT. It codes for CASSPTANTEAFF.